This TCR beta chain was recorded in a study of vaccination effects on CD4 cells after COVID-19. The wider study: The post-vaccine samples were taken, at the median, 72 days after the second dose.

Only in-frame clones appear in the TCRdb table, and some are missing; sequencing was by immunoSEQ multiplex PCR. The sample holds around 30,000 clones, around 75% seen once. Comments on this clone: No antigen is known for it.

ViraFEST expansion of antigen-specific CD4+ T cells with viral peptide pools preceded sequencing. At the end of more than 8 days of culture, CD4+ T cells were isolated. Subjects were given two BNT162b2 or mRNA-1273 vaccine doses. In the vaccine recipients, nucleocapsid antibodies were negative and there was no prior SARS-CoV-2 infection. Half the medium was replaced with IL-2 medium on days 3 and 7. Trimming took 0 bases from V and 8 from J, leaving 10 bases between them. CDR3 length: 14 amino acids. Germline CDR1 is MNHEY and CDR2 is SVGAGI. The chain is built from TRBV6-5 and TRBJ2-2, with D possibly being TRBD2 (5 bases). The clonotype comes from a human donor who received a COVID-19 vaccine. Some clones in this sample may be carry-over from other donors' samples. The sample in question was CD4+ T cells from PBMCs cultured with SARS-CoV-2 spike peptides, obtained after COVID-19 vaccination. CDR3 sequence: CASSYSRAAGELFF. CDR3 bases: TGTGCCAGCAGTTACTCGAGGGCGGCGGGGGAGCTGTTTTTT.